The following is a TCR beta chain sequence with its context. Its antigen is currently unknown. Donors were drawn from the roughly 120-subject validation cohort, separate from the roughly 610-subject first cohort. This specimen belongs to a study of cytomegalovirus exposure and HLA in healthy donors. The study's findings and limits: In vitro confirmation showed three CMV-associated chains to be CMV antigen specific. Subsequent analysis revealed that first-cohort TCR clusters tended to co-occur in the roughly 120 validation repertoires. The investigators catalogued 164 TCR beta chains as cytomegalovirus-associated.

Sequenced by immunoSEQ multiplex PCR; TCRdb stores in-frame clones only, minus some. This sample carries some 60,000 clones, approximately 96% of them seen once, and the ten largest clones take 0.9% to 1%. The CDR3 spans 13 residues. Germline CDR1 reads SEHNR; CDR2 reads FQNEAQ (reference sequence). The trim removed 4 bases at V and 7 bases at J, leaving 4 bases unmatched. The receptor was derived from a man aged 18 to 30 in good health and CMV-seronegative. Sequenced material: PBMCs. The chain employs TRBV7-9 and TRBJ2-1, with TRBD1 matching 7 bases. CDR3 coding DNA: TGTGCCAGCAGCTGGGACAGAAATAATGAGCAGTTCTTC. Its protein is CASSWDRNNEQFF.